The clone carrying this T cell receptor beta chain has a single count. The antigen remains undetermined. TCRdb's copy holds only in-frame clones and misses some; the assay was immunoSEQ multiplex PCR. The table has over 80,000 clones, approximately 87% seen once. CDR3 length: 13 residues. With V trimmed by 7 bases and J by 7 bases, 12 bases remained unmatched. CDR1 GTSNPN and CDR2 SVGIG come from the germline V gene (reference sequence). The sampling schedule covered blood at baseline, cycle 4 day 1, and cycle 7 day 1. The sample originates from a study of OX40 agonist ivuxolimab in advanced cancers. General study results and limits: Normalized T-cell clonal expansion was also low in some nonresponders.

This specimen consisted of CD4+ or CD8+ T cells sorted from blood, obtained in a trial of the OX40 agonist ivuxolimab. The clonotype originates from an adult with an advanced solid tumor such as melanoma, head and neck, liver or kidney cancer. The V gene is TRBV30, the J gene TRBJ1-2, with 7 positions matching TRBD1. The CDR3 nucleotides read TGTGCCTTTTCCCGACAGGGCCTGTCTGGCTACACCTTC. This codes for CAFSRQGLSGYTF.